A single sample is the source of the 22 T cell receptor beta chains below, sequenced in a study of tumor-infiltrating lymphocytes in glioblastoma multiforme (dated by TCRdb to about 2017). This sample was sequenced with an Illumina HiSeq 2500. TCRB libraries were built from RNA via three nested multiplex PCR rounds using a modified ARM-PCR protocol with multiple V-beta primers and a C-beta primer. TCRdb trimmed public reads at Q25 via fastp, called clones via MiXCR and kept in-frame beta chains. CDR3 protein sequences are deduplicated, and each keeps its most common genes and DNA. A total of about 9,600 distinct CDR3 sequences appear in this sample, roughly 66% of them only once. Roughly half of the sample goes to the ten largest clones. The sample taken for sequencing was brain tumor tissue. These receptor sequences come from a male donor with glioblastoma.

In this sample, this clonotype turned up once. One end of the junction does not line up with germline, which may come from a read error. The genes are TRBV7-9 and TRBJ1-1, with unresolved D. CDR1 and CDR2 (germline): SEHNR, FQNEAQ (reference sequence). The CDR3 length is 14 residues. The CDR3 DNA sequence: TGTGCCAGTTGCTTACGGAGGGAAAAGTCTGAAGCTTTTTTT. Its protein product is CASCLRREKSEAFF.

This clonotype was seen repeatedly, ten times or more. V is TRBV7-8 and J is TRBJ2-2, with 14 nucleotides matching TRBD2. Unmatched junction bases numbered 9, after V lost 2 bases and J lost 4 bases. Germline CDR1 SGHVS, CDR2 FQNEAQ. The CDR3 length is 19 residues. The CDR3 is CASSLRGLAGVGATGELFF. The CDR3, as DNA: TGTGCCAGCAGCTTACGGGGACTAGCGGGAGTTGGGGCCACCGGGGAGCTGTTTTTT.

As regards this clonotype: An end of the junction differs from the germline gene, which may be a read error. The chain links TRBV7-8 to TRBJ2-7; TRBD1 might be the D (6 bases). Germline loops: CDR1 SGHVS, CDR2 FQNEAQ. CDR3 length equals 16 residues. CDR3 in amino acids: CASSLEWTVTSYGQYF. CDR3 nucleotide sequence: TGTGCCAGCAGCTTAGAGTGGACAGTTACCTCCTACGGGCAGTACTTC.

CDR3 residues: CASSGEGVVGNTESFF. CDR3 DNA: TGTGCCAGCAGTGGCGAGGGGGTCGTCGGTAACACTGAATCCTTCTTT. V gene TRBV25-1 combines with J gene TRBJ1-1; weak D call: TRBD1 (6 bases). Germline V lookup: CDR1 MGHDK, CDR2 SYGVNS. Trimming removed 4 bases from V and 14 bases from J, with 29 bases in between. The length of the CDR3 is 16 residues.

With respect to this clonotype: This CDR3 is missing its conserved last phenylalanine or tryptophan, likely due to a read error. The chain employs TRBV2 and TRBJ2-1; 12 bases are a match to TRBD2. With 4 bases clipped from V and 6 bases from J, the junction kept 4 bases outside the gene matches. CDR3 length equals 15 residues. Germline V gives CDR1 SNHLY, CDR2 FYNNEI. The CDR3, as DNA: TGTGCCAGCAGTGTCCCACTAGCGGGGGGCAATGAGCAGTTCTAC. Protein sequence: CASSVPLAGGNEQFY.

In the case of this clonotype: An end of the junction differs from the germline gene, which may be a read error. V and J are TRBV24-1 and TRBJ2-1; D remains ambiguous. Germline V gives CDR1 KGHDR, CDR2 SFDVKD. The CDR3 extends over 13 amino acids. This chain's CDR3 is CATGRKGGFEQLF. CDR3 coding DNA: TGTGCCACCGGCCGGAAAGGCGGCTTTGAGCAGCTCTTC.

This clonotype was counted between two and nine times. The conserved phenylalanine or tryptophan is not found at the CDR3 terminus, so this likely reflects a read error. The chain has TRBV10-3 and TRBJ2-2, with a possible D match to TRBD2 (6 bases). V was clipped by 9 bases and J by 6 bases, with 17 bases between them. CDR1 and CDR2 (germline): ENHRY, SYGVKD. The CDR3 sequence is 14 residues long. The DNA for the CDR3 is TGTGCCATAACTAGTGGGAGGATCTCCGGGGAGCTGTTTTTG. This codes for CAITSGRISGELFL.

This clonotype appeared many times. A much bigger clone sits one base away, suggesting this may be a read error. The final CDR3 position lacks the conserved phenylalanine or tryptophan, pointing to a likely read error. The J gene is TRBJ2-7, the V gene TRBV20-1; D unclear. The CDR3 runs 12 residues. Germline V gives CDR1 DFQATT, CDR2 SNEGSKA (reference sequence). The V gene lost 3 bases and the J gene lost 5 bases, with 11 bases spanning the gap. CDR3 sequence (DNA): TGCAGTGCTAGTAGAAGCTATGACGAGCAGTACCTC. This encodes CSASRSYDEQYL.

Points on this clonotype: A junction boundary mismatches the germline segment, possibly from a read error. The J gene is TRBJ2-3, the V gene TRBV7-8; D is possibly TRBD2 (7 bases). This CDR3 spans 17 amino acids. The germline V gene has CDR1 SGHVS and CDR2 FQNEAQ. CDR3 loop: CAGSEGGTKRGTDTQYF. The CDR3 nucleotides read TGTGCCGGCAGCGAAGGGGGGACTAAGAGAGGCACGGATACGCAGTATTTT.

This clonotype occurred a few times. The chain combines TRBV20-1 with TRBJ2-7; 9 nucleotides agree with TRBD2. The CDR3 sequence is 13 residues long. Germline CDR1 and CDR2: DFQATT and SNEGSKA (reference sequence). In nucleotides, the CDR3 is TGCAGCGTGGGGGGGCTAGCGGGAAGGCAGCAGTACTTC. Translating it yields CSVGGLAGRQQYF.

A few counts support this clonotype. V and J are TRBV4-2 and TRBJ1-5; TRBD1 matches at 7 bases. Trimming took 0 bases from V and 15 from J; bases not matched to a gene: 14. Germline CDR1 reads LGHNA; CDR2 reads YNFKEQ. CDR3 length equals 15 residues. The CDR3 protein is CASSQEWGRGQPGHF. CDR3 coding DNA: TGTGCCAGCAGCCAAGAGTGGGGAAGGGGACAGCCCGGGCATTTT.

This clonotype has more than one count but fewer than ten. This may be a read error, as it is one base from a much larger clone. The chain combines TRBV14 with TRBJ2-6; D perhaps matches TRBD1 (5 bases). Deletions cut 4 bases from V and 2 bases from J, with 15 bases between. CDR3 size: 17 residues. Germline lookup yields CDR1 SGHDN and CDR2 FVKESK. CDR3 sequence: CASSPQQETPGANVLTF. Written as DNA, the CDR3 is TGTGCCAGCAGCCCGCAACAGGAAACCCCTGGGGCCAACGTCCTGACTTTC.

This chain joins TRBV27 and TRBJ1-2; D is unresolved. CDR1 MNHEY and CDR2 SMNVEV come from the germline V gene (reference sequence). The CDR3 consists of 11 residues. The V and J ends lost 6 bases and 5 bases respectively, with 7 bases between them. The CDR3 bases are TGTGCCAGCAGGAAGAGATATGGCTACACCTTC. This codes for CASRKRYGYTF.

This chain joins TRBV12-3 or TRBV12-4 and TRBJ2-3; D is unresolved. Trimming pared 5 bases from V and 7 bases from J, leaving 7 bases between. This CDR3 contains 11 residues. CDR3 region: CASSPGNTQYF. The CDR3, as DNA: TGTGCCAGCAGTCCCGGAAATACGCAGTATTTT.

The CDR3 DNA reads as TGCAGCGTTGATGTCGACGGCTCCTACAATGAGCAGTTCTTC. It is translated as CSVDVDGSYNEQFF. The rearrangement links TRBV29-1 to TRBJ2-1; no clear D gene. This CDR3 contains 14 residues. V was shortened by 3 bases and J by 0 bases, with 9 bases between the two germline ends. CDR1 is SQVTM and CDR2 is ANQGSEA in the germline V gene.

The chain links TRBV10-2 to TRBJ2-7, with 9 bases fitting TRBD2. Germline CDR1 and CDR2: WSHSY and SAAADI. CDR3 length: 15 amino acids. After removal of 1 base from V and 2 bases from J, the junction contained 3 bases not matched to a gene. CDR3 coding DNA: TGCGCCAGCAGTGAGTGGCCTAGCGGGACCTACGAGCAGTACTTC. It translates to CASSEWPSGTYEQYF.

Comment on this clonotype: The junction shows a germline mismatch at one end, possibly a read error. The chain joins TRBV20-1 to TRBJ2-1; no clear D gene. The CDR3 has 14 amino acids. The germline CDR1 and CDR2 sequences are DFQATT and SNEGSKA (reference sequence). The CDR3 coding sequence is TGCATTGCTAGAGCTGAGGCAGGTCTGTATGAGCAGTTATTC. It yields the protein CIARAEAGLYEQLF.

CDR3 residues: CSVGLAGGETQYF. The CDR3 DNA reads TGCAGCGTCGGACTAGCGGGAGGTGAGACCCAGTACTTC. The chain is built from TRBV29-1 and TRBJ2-5; 14 nucleotides match TRBD2. Germline assignment: CDR1 SQVTM and CDR2 ANQGSEA. After removal of 6 bases from V and 5 bases from J, the junction contained 2 bases not matched to a gene. The CDR3 runs to 13 residues.

The chain uses TRBV29-1 and TRBJ2-1, with D possibly being TRBD2 (6 bases). The CDR3 contains 13 residues. V gave up 6 bases and J gave up 6 bases, with 15 bases separating them. Germline V gene data show CDR1 as SQVTM and CDR2 as ANQGSEA. CDR3 sequence reads: CSVMSGHTNEQFF. DNA of the CDR3: TGCAGCGTGATGAGCGGGCATACCAATGAGCAGTTCTTC.

Judged by abundance, this clonotype is medium-sized. The chain uses TRBV6-5 and TRBJ2-1; 13 bases line up with TRBD2. Losses at the gene ends were 6 bases for V and 9 bases for J; bases not matched to a gene: 8. The CDR3 is made up of 15 amino acids. Germline-derived CDR1 and CDR2 are MNHEY and SVGAGI. The CDR3 reads CASSPTSGRVGEQFF. The CDR3 nucleotides are TGTGCCAGCAGCCCCACTAGCGGGAGGGTCGGTGAGCAGTTCTTC.

The table lists this clonotype with many counts. This likely comes from a read error, as the CDR3 has no conserved phenylalanine or tryptophan at its end. V gene TRBV20-1 combines with J gene TRBJ1-3; 9 bases line up with TRBD1. The germline CDR1 and CDR2 sequences are DFQATT and SNEGSKA (reference sequence). The CDR3 runs 13 residues. CDR3 sequence (DNA): TGCAGTGCTCCACAGGGGGCTGGAAGCACCATATATCTT. This translates into CSAPQGAGSTIYL.

This clonotype has ten or more counts. The chain uses TRBV28 and TRBJ2-7; D uncertain. The CDR3 contains 12 residues. The V gene lost 3 bases and the J gene lost 6 bases, with 9 bases spanning the gap. The V gene's germline CDR1 is MDHEN and CDR2 SYDVKM. This CDR3 is CASSLSASEQYF. The CDR3 bases are TGTGCCAGCAGTTTGTCAGCTTCCGAGCAGTACTTC.